In this sample, the clone carrying this TCR beta chain turned up a few times. Antigen: not known. This sample was taken from a study of T-cell reconstitution after alpha-beta-depleted transplantation in children. Findings and caveats of the study: Several hundred expanded graft clones reportedly were the source of alpha-beta T cells about two months after transplant. A year had passed since transplant, and T-cell counts and diversity by then came mostly from newly produced T cells. After transplant, high TCRbeta diversity at day 60 in some patients arose from surviving recipient T cells and thymic progenitors.

Unique molecular identifiers were built into the TCRbeta library. TCRdb ran MiXCR on the PCR reads and lists one entry per CDR3 protein. The sample includes a few hundred thousand distinct CDR3 sequences, over 20% seen only once; the top ten take around a third. CDR3 length equals 13 residues. With 3 bases removed from V and 4 bases from J, the gap between germline ends came to 9 bases. The chain employs TRBV12-3 or TRBV12-4 and TRBJ1-1; D unresolved. This sample comprised PBMCs, obtained before TCRalphabeta/CD19-depleted stem cell transplant. The clonotype comes from a boy younger than two with Wiskott-Aldrich syndrome, due to receive a stem cell transplant. CDR3 region: CASSFYAGTEAFF. CDR3 in DNA: TGTGCCAGCAGTTTCTACGCGGGCACTGAAGCTTTCTTT.